These 14 T cell receptor beta chains originate from one sample sequenced in a study of regulatory T cells in long-lasting Graves disease. Time point described: newly diagnosed GD, antithyroid drugs for less than 3 months. RNA isolated from PBMCs was used to make the TCR library. Arm-PCR with iRepertoire HTBI primers amplified the CDR3 regions for these TCR beta libraries. MiXCR was run by TCRdb on the multiplex PCR reads, yielding one entry per CDR3 protein. This sample has hundreds of thousands of distinct CDR3 sequences; approximately 16% occur once, and the top ten carry 20% to 25%. The sample was also reused in another study, on T cells in Graves' hyperthyroidism and ophthalmopathy.

The material was peripheral blood mononuclear cells (PBMCs), obtained at new diagnosis, from a patient treated with antithyroid drugs. All receptors derive from a woman in her forties or fifties with Graves disease.

This CDR3 reads CASSSWGGSGNQPQHF. The CDR3 nucleotides read TGTGCCAGCAGTTCCTGGGGGGGATCGGGCAATCAGCCCCAGCATTTT. The chain combines TRBV27 with TRBJ1-5, with D perhaps TRBD1 (5 bases). V shed 4 bases and J shed 2 bases, with 15 bases lying between them. Per the germline V gene, CDR1 is MNHEY and CDR2 is SMNVEV (reference sequence). The CDR3 is 16 amino acids.

There are many counts of this clonotype. The rearrangement uses TRBV2 and TRBJ1-6; unclear D gene. The V and J ends lost 10 bases and 5 bases respectively, with 15 bases between them. Germline V gives CDR1 SNHLY, CDR2 FYNNEI. The CDR3 consists of 14 residues. The chain's CDR3 is CAISMGANNSPLHF. DNA of the CDR3: TGTGCCATCTCTATGGGCGCGAATAATTCACCCCTCCACTTT.

This chain joins TRBV6-1 and TRBJ2-2, with 8 bases lining up with TRBD2. CDR1 is MNHNS and CDR2 is SASEGT in the germline V gene. Trimming at V came to 7 bases and at J to 7 bases, leaving 11 bases not matched to a gene. The CDR3 covers 15 residues. This CDR3 is CASKSDRGGYGELFF. In DNA, the CDR3 is TGTGCCAGCAAATCGGATCGGGGGGGCTACGGGGAGCTGTTTTTT.

This clonotype was observed at least ten times. The chain has TRBV28 and TRBJ1-5, with D hard to call. The CDR3 length is 15 residues. Germline-derived CDR1 and CDR2 are MDHEN and SYDVKM. V was trimmed by 1 base and J by 0 bases, leaving 7 bases between them. The CDR3 sequence is CASSLSLDSNQPQHF. The CDR3, as DNA: TGTGCCAGCAGTTTATCCCTCGATAGCAATCAGCCCCAGCATTTT.

This clonotype was observed at least ten times. The chain recombines TRBV20-1 with TRBJ1-5; 7 bases are a match to TRBD1. V shed 6 bases, J shed 5 bases, and the junction held 7 bases outside the gene matches. CDR1 and CDR2 (germline): DFQATT, SNEGSKA (reference sequence). The CDR3 extends over 13 amino acids. CDR3 DNA: TGCAGTGCGGGGGACAGCGGCTATCAGCCCCAGCATTTT. It is translated as CSAGDSGYQPQHF.

This clonotype was recorded a few times. The chain has TRBV5-1 and TRBJ2-3, with D tentatively TRBD2 (5 bases). V lost 5 bases and J 4 bases, leaving 14 bases between the germline ends. The CDR3 contains 14 residues. Germline values: CDR1 SGHRS, CDR2 YFSETQ. This CDR3 reads CASRPGRASDTQYF. CDR3 coding DNA: TGCGCCAGCAGACCGGGAAGGGCATCAGATACGCAGTATTTT. Variable domain in full (rest from reference TRBV5-1 and TRBJ2-3): KAGVTQTPRYLIKTRGQQVTLSCSPISGHRSVSWYQQTPGQGLQFLFEYFSETQRNKGNFPGRFSGRQFSNSRSEMNVSTLELGDSALYLCASRPGRASDTQYFGPGTRLTVL.

This clonotype showed up just a few times. The CDR3 spells CASSAQGFGANVLTF. The CDR3 coding sequence is TGTGCCAGCAGCGCACAGGGGTTTGGGGCCAACGTCCTGACTTTC. The chain carries TRBV3-1 and TRBJ2-6, with 7 bases lining up with TRBD1. After removal of 5 bases from V and 3 bases from J, the junction contained 4 bases not matched to a gene. The CDR3 totals 15 residues. In germline, CDR1 is LGHDT, CDR2 YNNKEL (reference sequence).

The sample holds many counts of this clonotype. J is TRBJ1-5 and V is TRBV27; D call uncertain. Germline CDR1 is MNHEY and CDR2 is SMNVEV (reference sequence). V was cut by 0 bases and J by 5 bases, with 14 bases left in between. The CDR3 spans 16 residues. The CDR3 DNA reads as TGTGCCAGCAGTTTATCGTCGCAGATCGTCCATCAGCCCCAGCATTTT. This gives the protein CASSLSSQIVHQPQHF.

This clonotype turned up a few times. V usage is TRBV20-1 and J usage is TRBJ2-7; D may be TRBD1 (5 bases). Trimming shortened V by 0 bases and J by 7 bases, and 10 bases separated the two germline ends. The CDR3 is made up of 12 amino acids. CDR1 and CDR2 (germline): DFQATT, SNEGSKA (reference sequence). The CDR3 sequence: CSARDQGWEQYF. CDR3 DNA sequence: TGCAGTGCTAGAGATCAGGGTTGGGAGCAGTACTTC.

This clonotype turned up a few times. V is TRBV11-2 and J is TRBJ1-1; D remains ambiguous. The V and J ends lost 2 bases and 0 bases respectively, with 10 bases between them. Per the germline V gene, CDR1 is SGHAT and CDR2 is FQNNGV. The CDR3 contains 15 residues. The CDR3 region is CASSLYSALNTEAFF. The CDR3 coding sequence is TGTGCCAGCAGCTTATATTCGGCACTGAACACTGAAGCTTTCTTT.

The chain is built from TRBV29-1 and TRBJ2-3; no definite D call. Per the germline V gene, CDR1 is SQVTM and CDR2 is ANQGSEA. The CDR3 has 11 amino acids. The V end was cut by 4 bases, the J end by 5 bases, with 7 bases between. The CDR3 DNA reads TGCAGCGTTGCCATTGAAGATACGCAGTATTTT. This gives the protein CSVAIEDTQYF.

This clonotype showed up many times. The V call is TRBV20-1, the J call TRBJ1-6, with a tentative D call TRBD1 (6 bases). Germline lookup yields CDR1 DFQATT and CDR2 SNEGSKA (reference sequence). The CDR3 loop spans 15 amino acids. V dropped 3 bases and J dropped 6 bases, with 15 bases sitting between them. This CDR3 is CSARAQGAGNSPLHF. The CDR3 DNA follows: TGCAGTGCTAGGGCACAGGGTGCGGGTAATTCACCCCTCCACTTT.

This clonotype was recorded at least ten times. The rearrangement links TRBV5-1 to TRBJ1-1, with D tentatively TRBD1 (5 bases). Germline CDR1 reads SGHRS; CDR2 reads YFSETQ. Trimming removed 0 bases from V and 4 bases from J, with 16 bases in between. There are 16 residues in the CDR3. The chain's CDR3 is CASSLVAGWRSTEAFF. CDR3 nucleotides: TGCGCCAGCAGCTTGGTTGCAGGGTGGAGGAGCACTGAAGCTTTCTTT.

Many counts were recorded for this clonotype. The rearrangement links TRBV7-8 to TRBJ1-4; 10 bases are a match to TRBD1. V was clipped by 3 bases and J by 10 bases; unmatched bases: 8. The CDR3 is 15 residues long. Germline V gene lookup returns CDR1 SGHVS and CDR2 FQNEAQ. CDR3 amino acids: CASSFSGTGDVKLFF. CDR3 nucleotides: TGTGCCAGCAGCTTCTCCGGGACAGGGGATGTAAAACTGTTTTTT. The whole variable domain, filled in from reference TRBV7-8 and TRBJ1-4, reads GAGVSQSPRYKVAKRGQDVALRCDPISGHVSLFWYQQALGQGPEFLTYFQNEAQLDKSGLPSDRFFAERPEGSVSTLKIQRTQQEDSAVYLCASSFSGTGDVKLFFGSGTQLSVL.